Shown below are 11 T cell receptor beta chains from a single sample sequenced in a study of CD8+ T cells in alopecia areata. Treatment specified: oral pan-JAK inhibitor, 5-10 mg twice daily. Following RNA extraction, reverse transcription yielded cDNA that acted as the sequencing template. Clones were sequenced by immunoSEQ multiplex PCR, and TCRdb holds only the in-frame ones, with some missing. The repertoire holds under 350,000 clones, with 58% as singletons. Specimen: CD4+ T cells sorted from blood, collected at week 24, from a patient treated with tofacitinib. The receptors here all came from a human donor with alopecia areata.

This clone was counted a few times. The chain has TRBV30 and TRBJ1-2, with 10 bases matching TRBD1. V dropped 4 bases and J dropped 7; count of bases not matched to a gene: 6. This CDR3 spans 13 amino acids. CDR1 is GTSNPN, CDR2 SVGIG, per germline (reference sequence). CDR3 residues: CAWNDRGQVGYTF. DNA of the CDR3: TGTGCCTGGAATGACAGGGGGCAGGTTGGCTACACCTTC.

This clone was detected once. V is TRBV18 and J is TRBJ2-2; 8 bases are a match to TRBD1. With V trimmed by 5 bases and J by 0 bases, 5 bases remained unmatched. CDR3 size: 16 residues. Germline CDR1 is KGHSH and CDR2 is LQKENI. CDR3 region: CASSFRTGTNTGELFF. CDR3 in DNA: TGTGCCAGCTCATTTCGGACAGGGACGAACACCGGGGAGCTGTTTTTT.

This clone was observed a few times. The V call is TRBV5-1, the J call TRBJ2-1; perhaps D is TRBD1 or TRBD2 (5 bases each). CDR3 size: 16 residues. Germline V CDR1 and CDR2: SGHRS, YFSETQ. V gave up 0 bases and J gave up 10 bases, with 20 bases separating them. CDR3 residues: CASSLVMARGHGEQFF. The CDR3 DNA sequence: TGCGCCAGCAGCTTGGTTATGGCCCGGGGCCATGGGGAGCAGTTCTTC.

This chain links TRBV9 with TRBJ1-4; D unclear. CDR3 length: 13 amino acids. Between the trimmed V and J ends, which lost 2 bases and 12 bases, there was a span of 14 bases. CDR1 and CDR2 (germline): SGDLS, YYNGEE. DNA of the CDR3: TGTGCCAGCAGCGTTCACCACGAGTCCGAACTGTTTTTT. It codes for CASSVHHESELFF.

This clone was seen a handful of times. This chain links TRBV18 with TRBJ1-2; 8 bases line up with TRBD1. Germline-derived CDR1 and CDR2 are KGHSH and LQKENI. Trimming removed 0 bases from V and 6 bases from J; junction bases left unmatched: 6. The CDR3 totals 15 residues. The CDR3, as DNA: TGTGCCAGCTCACCACCCGGACAGGGCGGTGATGGCTACACCTTC. It codes for CASSPPGQGGDGYTF.

This chain joins TRBV29-1 and TRBJ2-3; D is unresolved. V was clipped by 4 bases and J by 6 bases, with 20 bases between them. Germline CDR1 is SQVTM and CDR2 is ANQGSEA. The length of the CDR3 is 15 residues. In DNA form, the CDR3 reads TGCAGCGTTGTTGAAGAGACTGCCGGAATGGATACGCAGTATTTT. Its translation: CSVVEETAGMDTQYF.

The CDR3 region is CASSQVFNTGELFF. DNA for the CDR3: TGCGCCAGCAGCCAAGTCTTCAACACCGGGGAGCTGTTTTTT. The chain has TRBV4-3 and TRBJ2-2, with D unresolved. Germline loops: CDR1 LGHNA, CDR2 YSLEER. V lost 1 base and J lost 2, with 5 bases in between. This CDR3 spans 14 amino acids.

This rearrangement joins TRBV7-9 to TRBJ2-1; TRBD2 might be the D (6 bases). Germline CDR1 is SEHNR and CDR2 is FQNEAQ (reference sequence). V was pared by 8 bases and J by 6 bases, with 11 bases between. The CDR3 is 12 residues long. Here the CDR3 DNA reads TGTGCCAGCCGCCGGGGGAGCAATGAGCAGTTCTTC. This encodes CASRRGSNEQFF.

This clone was counted between two and nine times. J is TRBJ1-4 and V is TRBV18; 9 bases match TRBD1. Unmatched junction bases numbered 6, after V lost 0 bases and J lost 7 bases. Germline-derived CDR1 and CDR2 are KGHSH and LQKENI. This CDR3 contains 16 residues. The CDR3 DNA follows: TGTGCCAGCTCACCACCCCGGACAGGGGATAGTGAAAAACTGTTTTTT. This sequence encodes CASSPPRTGDSEKLFF.

In its sample, this clone was seen a few times. The chain recombines TRBV5-5 with TRBJ2-1; D is undetermined. CDR3 size: 13 residues. Per the germline V gene, CDR1 is SGHKS and CDR2 is YYEKEE (reference sequence). Trimming pared 1 base from V and 5 bases from J, leaving 7 bases between. CDR3 bases: TGTGCCAGCAGCTTGCAACGGCACAATGAGCAGTTCTTC. Residues: CASSLQRHNEQFF.

This clone was detected only a few times. The chain joins TRBV29-1 to TRBJ2-1; tentatively, D is TRBD1 (6 bases). The germline gives CDR1 SQVTM, CDR2 ANQGSEA. The CDR3 contains 13 residues. CDR3 residues: CIPIRGSLNEQFF. The CDR3 nucleotides are TGCATCCCTATCAGGGGTTCCCTAAATGAGCAGTTCTTC.